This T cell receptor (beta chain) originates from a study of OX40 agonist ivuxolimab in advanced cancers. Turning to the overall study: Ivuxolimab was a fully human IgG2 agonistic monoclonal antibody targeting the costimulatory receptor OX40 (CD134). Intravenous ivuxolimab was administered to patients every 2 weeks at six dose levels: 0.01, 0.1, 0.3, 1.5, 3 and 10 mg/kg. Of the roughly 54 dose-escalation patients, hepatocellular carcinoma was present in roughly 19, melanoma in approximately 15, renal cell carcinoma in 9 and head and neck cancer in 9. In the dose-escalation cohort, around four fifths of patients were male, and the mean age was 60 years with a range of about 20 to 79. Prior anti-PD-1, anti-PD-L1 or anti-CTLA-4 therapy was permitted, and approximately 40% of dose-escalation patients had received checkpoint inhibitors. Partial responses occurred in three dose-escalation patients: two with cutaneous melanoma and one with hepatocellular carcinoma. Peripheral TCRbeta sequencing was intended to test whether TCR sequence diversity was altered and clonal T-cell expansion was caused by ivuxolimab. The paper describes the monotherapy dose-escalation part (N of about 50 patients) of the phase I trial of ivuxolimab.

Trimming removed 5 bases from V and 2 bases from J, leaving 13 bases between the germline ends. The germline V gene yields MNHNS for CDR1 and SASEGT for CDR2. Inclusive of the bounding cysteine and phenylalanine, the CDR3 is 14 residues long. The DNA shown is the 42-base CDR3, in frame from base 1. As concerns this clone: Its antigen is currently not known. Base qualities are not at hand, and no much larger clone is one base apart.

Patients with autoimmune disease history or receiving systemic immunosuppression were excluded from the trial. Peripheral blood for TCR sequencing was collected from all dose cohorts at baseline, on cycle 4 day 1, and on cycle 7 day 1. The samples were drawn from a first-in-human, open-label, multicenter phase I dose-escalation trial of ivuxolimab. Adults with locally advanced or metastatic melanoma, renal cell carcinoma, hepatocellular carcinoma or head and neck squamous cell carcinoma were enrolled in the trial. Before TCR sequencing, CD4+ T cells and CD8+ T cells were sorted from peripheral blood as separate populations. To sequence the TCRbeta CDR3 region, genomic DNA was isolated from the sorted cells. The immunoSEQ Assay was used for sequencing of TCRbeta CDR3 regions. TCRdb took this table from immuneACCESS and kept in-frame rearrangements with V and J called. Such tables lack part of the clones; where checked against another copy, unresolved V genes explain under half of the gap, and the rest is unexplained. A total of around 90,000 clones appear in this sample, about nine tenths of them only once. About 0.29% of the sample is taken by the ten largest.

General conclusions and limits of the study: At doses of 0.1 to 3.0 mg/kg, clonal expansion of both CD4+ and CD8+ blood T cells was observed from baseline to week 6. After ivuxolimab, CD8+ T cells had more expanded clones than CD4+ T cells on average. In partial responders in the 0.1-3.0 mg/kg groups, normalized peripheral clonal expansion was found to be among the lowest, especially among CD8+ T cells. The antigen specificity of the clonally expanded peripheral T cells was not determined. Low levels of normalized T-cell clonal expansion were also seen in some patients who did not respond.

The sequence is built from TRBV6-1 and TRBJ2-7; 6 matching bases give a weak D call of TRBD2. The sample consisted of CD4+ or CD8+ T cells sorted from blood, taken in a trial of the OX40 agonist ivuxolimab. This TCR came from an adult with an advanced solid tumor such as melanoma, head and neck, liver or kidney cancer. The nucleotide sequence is TGTGCCAGCAGTCACGCGGGGATTGCCTACGAGCAGTACTTC. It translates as CASSHAGIAYEQYF.